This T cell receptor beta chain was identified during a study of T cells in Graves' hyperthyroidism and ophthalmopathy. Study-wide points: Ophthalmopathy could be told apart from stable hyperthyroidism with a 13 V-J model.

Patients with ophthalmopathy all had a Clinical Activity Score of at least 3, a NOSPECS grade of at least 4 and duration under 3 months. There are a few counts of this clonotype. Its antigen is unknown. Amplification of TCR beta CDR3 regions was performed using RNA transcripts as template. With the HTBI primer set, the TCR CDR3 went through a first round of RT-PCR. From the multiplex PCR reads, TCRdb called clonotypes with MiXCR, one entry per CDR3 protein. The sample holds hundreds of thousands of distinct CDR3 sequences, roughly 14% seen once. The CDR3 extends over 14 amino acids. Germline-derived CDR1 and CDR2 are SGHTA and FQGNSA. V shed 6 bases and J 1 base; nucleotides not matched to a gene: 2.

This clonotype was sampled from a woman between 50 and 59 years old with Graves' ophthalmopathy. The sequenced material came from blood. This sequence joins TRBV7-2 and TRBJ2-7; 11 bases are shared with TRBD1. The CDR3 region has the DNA TGTGCCAGCAGGCGGGACAGGGGGTCCTACGAGCAGTACTTC. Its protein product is CASRRDRGSYEQYF.